This T cell receptor (beta chain) was profiled in a study of shared clonotypes between healthy human individuals. Looking at the study overall: Per donor, three plates held CD4 naive cells, three held CD4 memory, two held CD8 naive and one held CD8 memory.

Findings and caveats of the study: Estimated clonotype richness was generally higher in naive than memory subsets.

Genomic DNA (from each subset) was split evenly across several immunoSEQ plates. Sequencing was performed with immunoSEQ multiplex PCR; in TCRdb, only in-frame clones are kept and a portion is missing. Here the sample spans roughly 660,000 clones, 90% being singletons. As to this clone: Its specificity is not known.

Germline CDR1 and CDR2: MDHEN and SYDVKM. The CDR3 runs to 14 residues. V was trimmed by 6 bases and J by 9 bases, leaving 21 bases between them. Sequencing used memory CD8+ T cells from PBMCs. As to subset: CD45RO+ cells pooled with CCR7-negative TemRA cells. The TCR was taken from a man aged 18 to 29 in good health. Some clones in this sample may be carry-over from other donors' samples. The chain combines TRBV28 with TRBJ2-7; no reliable D call. CDR3 sequence reads: CASSQLPGSTGQYF. The CDR3 bases are TGTGCCAGCAGCCAACTTCCCGGGTCTACTGGGCAGTACTTC.